This T cell receptor beta chain was profiled in a study of T-cell reconstitution after alpha-beta-depleted transplantation in children. Study-wide results and limits: Surviving thymic progenitors and recipient T cells were the source of high TCRbeta diversity at day 60 in some patients. A year post-transplant, T-cell counts and diversity derived mostly from newly produced T cells. Alpha-beta T cells present about two months after transplant were reported to originate from several hundred expanded graft clones.

This CDR3 has 15 residues. CDR1 is LGHNA, CDR2 YSLEER, per germline. V lost 0 bases and J lost 4, with 11 bases in between. In this sample, this clonotype turned up many times. As yet, its antigen is unknown. TCRbeta library construction was performed incorporating unique molecular identifiers. TCRdb analysed the PCR reads with MiXCR anew, one entry per CDR3 protein. The sample consists of hundreds of thousands of distinct CDR3 sequences, approximately 12% of them appearing once. This receptor was obtained from a male patient younger than 18 who had a stem cell transplant for acute myeloid leukemia, so the T cells may come from the graft donor. This chain connects TRBV4-3 to TRBJ2-3, with D hard to call. The sample consisted of PBMCs, mostly from graft donor cells, taken 360 days after TCRalphabeta/CD19-depleted stem cell transplant. CDR3: CASSQDPQTADTQYF. The CDR3 DNA sequence: TGCGCCAGCAGCCAAGATCCACAAACCGCAGATACGCAGTATTTT.